This TCR beta chain is from a study of shared clonotypes between healthy human individuals. Overall study context: A donor's plate count was three for CD4 naive and three for CD4 memory; CD8 naive had two and CD8 memory one.

The DNA input per sorted-subset replicate PCR was around 200 ng, corresponding to some 27,000 T cell genomes. Data came from immunoSEQ multiplex PCR; TCRdb stores just in-frame clones and leaves some out. Among approximately 1,500,000 clones listed, roughly 96% were seen once. Germline CDR1 is MNHEY and CDR2 is SVGAGI. The CDR3 covers 14 residues. V was clipped by 6 bases and J by 7 bases, with 18 bases between them. This chain joins TRBV6-5 and TRBJ1-2; the D gene is possibly TRBD1 (6 bases). Sequencing used naive CD4+ T cells sorted from blood. Described subset: CD45RA+ positively selected. The sequence was obtained from a man aged 25-40 years in good health. DNA of the CDR3: TGTGCCAGCAGCCTCAACGCACAGGGTCCTGGCTACACCTTC. Amino acid sequence: CASSLNAQGPGYTF.